The 2 T cell receptor beta chains given below trace back to one sample, sequenced in a study of blood T cell repertoires in COVID-19 (dated by TCRdb to about 2020). Libraries were prepared through the immunoSEQ multiplex PCR assay. The table comes from immuneACCESS by way of TCRdb, which keeps in-frame sequences with V and J called. Part of the clones is missing from these tables; in studies checked, under half for an unresolved V gene and the rest for unknown reasons. The table for this sample lists under 130,000 clones; less than 80% of them were counted only once. Of the sample, 20% to 25% is held by the ten largest clones. The sequencing input was peripheral blood. These TCRs come from a man between 65 and 80 years old with active or convalescent COVID-19.

This clone was detected a few times. The chain has TRBV5-6 and TRBJ1-3, with 9 nucleotides matching TRBD1. The CDR3 contains 15 residues. V trimming: 5 bases; J trimming: 4 bases; junction bases outside the gene matches: 7. Germline CDR1 SGHDT, CDR2 YYEEEE. CDR3 loop: CASSTGTGYGNTIYF. The CDR3 DNA sequence: TGTGCCAGCAGTACCGGGACAGGGTACGGAAACACCATATATTTT. Looking up the rest from reference TRBV5-6 and TRBJ1-3 gives the full variable domain: DAGVTQSPTHLIKTRGQQVTLRCSPKSGHDTVSWYQQALGQGPQFIFQYYEEEERQRGNFPDRFSGHQFPNYSSELNVNALLLGDSALYLCASSTGTGYGNTIYFGEGSWLTVV.

The genes are TRBV5-5 and TRBJ1-2, with D perhaps matching TRBD1 (6 bases). This CDR3 has 16 amino acids. V dropped 2 bases and J dropped 0 bases, with 14 bases sitting between them. The germline gives CDR1 SGHKS, CDR2 YYEKEE (reference sequence). The DNA of the CDR3 is TGTGCCAGCAGCTTTAATACAGGGTGGACTAACTATGGCTACACCTTC. The encoded protein is CASSFNTGWTNYGYTF.